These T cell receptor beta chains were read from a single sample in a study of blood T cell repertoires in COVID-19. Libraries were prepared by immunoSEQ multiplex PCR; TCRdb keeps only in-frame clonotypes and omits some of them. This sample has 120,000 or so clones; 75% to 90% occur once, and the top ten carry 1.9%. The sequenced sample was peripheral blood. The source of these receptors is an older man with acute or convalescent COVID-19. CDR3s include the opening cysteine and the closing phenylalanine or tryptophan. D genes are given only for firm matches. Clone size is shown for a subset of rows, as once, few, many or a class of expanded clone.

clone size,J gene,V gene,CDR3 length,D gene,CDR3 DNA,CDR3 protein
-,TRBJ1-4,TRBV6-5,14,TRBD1,TGTGCCAGCAATCCGGGACAGTTAAATGAAAAACTGTTTTTT,CASNPGQLNEKLFF
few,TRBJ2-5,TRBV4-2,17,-,TGTGCCAGCAGCCAAGATGGACAGATAGGGGCCCAAGAGACCCAGTACTTC,CASSQDGQIGAQETQYF
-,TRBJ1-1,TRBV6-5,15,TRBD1,TGTGCCAGCAGTTACAGGGGGCGAGTCGACACTGAAGCTTTCTTT,CASSYRGRVDTEAFF
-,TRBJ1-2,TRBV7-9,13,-,TGTGCCAGCAGCTTAGCCGCGGGGGAAGGCTACACCTTC,CASSLAAGEGYTF
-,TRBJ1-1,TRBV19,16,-,TGTGCCAGTAGTATGAGGATAAGCCGAGGGAACACTGAAGCTTTCTTT,CASSMRISRGNTEAFF
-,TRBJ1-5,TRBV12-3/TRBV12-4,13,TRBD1,TGTGCCAGCAGTAGAGGGACAGCTCAGCCCCAGCATTTT,CASSRGTAQPQHF
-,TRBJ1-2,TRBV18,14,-,TGTGCCAGCTCAGTCTCAGGGGTACCTTATGGCTACACCTTC,CASSVSGVPYGYTF
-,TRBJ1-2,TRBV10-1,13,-,TGCGCCAGCAGTGAGACAGGGAACTATGGCTACACCTTC,CASSETGNYGYTF
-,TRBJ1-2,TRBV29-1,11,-,TGCAGCGTTGAAGGCGGATATGGCTACACCTTC,CSVEGGYGYTF
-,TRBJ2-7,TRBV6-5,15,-,TGTGCCAGCAGCCATGTCGTACAGGGACCGTACGAGCAGTACTTC,CASSHVVQGPYEQYF
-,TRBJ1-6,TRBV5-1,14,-,TGCGCCAGCAGCTTGGAGGGGTTGGGTTCACCCCTCCACTTT,CASSLEGLGSPLHF
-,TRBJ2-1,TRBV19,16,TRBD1,TGTGCCAGCCGGAGGCAACACAGGGGGCTTTACAATGAGCAGTTCTTC,CASRRQHRGLYNEQFF
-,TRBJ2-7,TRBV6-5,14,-,TGTGCCAGCAGGCCGGGACATAGCTCCTACGAGCAGTACTTC,CASRPGHSSYEQYF
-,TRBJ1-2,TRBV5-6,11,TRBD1,TGTGCCAGCAGCCAGGACAGGGGCTACACCTTC,CASSQDRGYTF
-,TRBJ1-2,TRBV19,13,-,TGTGCCAGTAGTATTGGGCAGAGCTATGGCTACACCTTC,CASSIGQSYGYTF
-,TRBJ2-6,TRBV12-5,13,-,TGTGCTAGTGGGTCCACTTGGGCCAACGTCCTGACTTTC,CASGSTWANVLTF
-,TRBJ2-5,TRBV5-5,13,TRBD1,TGTGCCAGCAGCTTGACAGGGGAAGAGACCCAGTACTTC,CASSLTGEETQYF
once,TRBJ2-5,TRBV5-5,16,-,TGTGCCAGCAGCGCGTTAGGGAGTGGGTGGGAAGAGACCCAGTACTTC,CASSALGSGWEETQYF
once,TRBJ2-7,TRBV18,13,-,TGTGCCAGCTCACCCGGGACATACTACGAGCAGTACTTC,CASSPGTYYEQYF
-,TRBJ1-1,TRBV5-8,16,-,TGTGCCAGCAGCCCGGGACCCGGGGGGTTTTTCACTGAAGCTTTCTTT,CASSPGPGGFFTEAFF
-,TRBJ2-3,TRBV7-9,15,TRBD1,TGTGCCAGCAGCTTAGGCAGGGGGCGATCAGATACGCAGTATTTT,CASSLGRGRSDTQYF
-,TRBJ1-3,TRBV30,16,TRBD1,TGTGCCTGGAGTGCATCCCGGACAGGGAGTGGAAACACCATATATTTT,CAWSASRTGSGNTIYF
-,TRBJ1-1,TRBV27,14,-,TGTGCCAGCAGTCCCGGGGGAAGGGACACTGAAGCTTTCTTT,CASSPGGRDTEAFF
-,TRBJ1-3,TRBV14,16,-,TGTGCCAGCAGCCAAGCTCTTGCAGGGTTTGGAAACACCATATATTTT,CASSQALAGFGNTIYF
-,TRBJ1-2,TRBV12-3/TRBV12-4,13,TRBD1,TGTGCCAGTACAGAACAGGGGGCGAACGGCTACACCTTC,CASTEQGANGYTF
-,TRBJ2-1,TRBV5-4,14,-,TGTGCCAGCAGCTTTGGGGCGCTGAACAATGAGCAGTTCTTC,CASSFGALNNEQFF
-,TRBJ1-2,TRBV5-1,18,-,TGCGCCAGCAGCTTGGGTTTCCCGGGGTCGAGCTTTAACTATGGCTACACCTTC,CASSLGFPGSSFNYGYTF
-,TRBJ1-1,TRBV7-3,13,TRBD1,TGTGCCAGCAGCCCCTACCCAGGGGGCGGGGCTTTCTTT,CASSPYPGGGAFF
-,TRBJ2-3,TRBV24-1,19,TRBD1,TGTGCCACCAGCGATCAAACCCCGGGACAGGGGGCAAGCACAGATACGCAGTATTTT,CATSDQTPGQGASTDTQYF